These T cell receptor beta chains were read from a single sample in a study of cytomegalovirus exposure and HLA in healthy donors. Profiling relied on immunoSEQ multiplex PCR, and the TCRdb table lists in-frame clones only, not all of them. The table records about 160,000 clones, around 88% of them present only once. Sequences were obtained from PBMCs. These receptors came from a woman between 18 and 30 years old in good health and CMV-seronegative. Each CDR3 is given with its conserved first and last residue. D genes are given only for firm matches. Size values are once, few and many counts, or a class for expanded clones, and some rows have none.

J	V	size	D	CDR3	DNA
TRBJ2-5	TRBV5-1	.	TRBD1	CASSLMGQGSAETQYF	TGCGCCAGCAGCTTGATGGGACAGGGGTCGGCGGAGACCCAGTACTTC
TRBJ2-1	TRBV2	.	TRBD2	CASSPTLAASYNEQFF	TGTGCCAGCAGTCCCACACTAGCGGCGTCCTACAATGAGCAGTTCTTC
TRBJ2-3	TRBV2	.	.	CAGLGAEYTDTQYF	TGCGCCGGCTTGGGAGCGGAATACACAGATACGCAGTATTTT
TRBJ1-2	TRBV28	.	.	CASRIHTGSSGYTF	TGTGCCAGCAGAATTCATACAGGGAGCAGTGGCTACACCTTC
TRBJ2-7	TRBV29-1	few	.	CSVVGQLTSYEQYF	TGCAGCGTGGTTGGACAGCTGACTTCCTACGAGCAGTACTTC
TRBJ2-7	TRBV4-1	.	.	CASSHNGQRAYEQYF	TGCGCCAGCAGCCACAACGGACAGAGGGCCTACGAGCAGTACTTC
TRBJ2-7	TRBV6-1	.	TRBD2	CASSERLAGAYEQYF	TGTGCCAGCAGTGAGCGGCTAGCGGGAGCATACGAGCAGTACTTC
TRBJ1-6	TRBV25-1	.	.	CASSGEGRGYNSPLHF	TGTGCCAGCAGTGGGGAGGGGCGCGGCTATAATTCACCCCTCCACTTT
TRBJ2-5	TRBV5-4	.	TRBD2	CASTLSLAGVGETQYF	TGTGCCAGCACCCTCTCCTTAGCGGGAGTTGGAGAGACCCAGTACTTC
TRBJ2-7	TRBV4-2	.	.	CASSQEGALYEQYF	TGTGCCAGCAGCCAAGAGGGGGCTTTGTACGAGCAGTACTTC
TRBJ1-5	TRBV19	.	.	CASSIGYWFSEPQHF	TGTGCCAGTAGTATAGGTTATTGGTTTTCGGAGCCCCAGCATTTT
TRBJ2-7	TRBV27	.	TRBD1	CATSRDRVGYEQYF	TGTGCCACCTCCCGGGACAGGGTGGGCTACGAGCAGTACTTC
TRBJ1-1	TRBV7-8	.	TRBD1	CASSLVETGYVEAFF	TGTGCCAGCAGCTTAGTCGAGACAGGGTACGTGGAAGCTTTCTTT
TRBJ1-2	TRBV10-1	.	.	CASSVRQMRYGYTF	TGCGCCAGCAGTGTGCGACAAATGCGCTATGGCTACACCTTC
TRBJ2-1	TRBV27	.	TRBD1	CASSSSSQGARFF	TGTGCCAGCAGTTCCTCATCACAGGGGGCAAGATTCTTC
TRBJ1-5	TRBV7-9	once	.	CASSKRGGPQHF	TGTGCCAGCAGCAAGAGGGGGGGGCCCCAGCATTTT
TRBJ2-7	TRBV5-4	.	TRBD2	CASRPTSGYDEQYF	TGTGCCAGCAGACCGACTAGCGGGTACGACGAGCAGTACTTC
TRBJ1-1	TRBV19	.	.	CAARGRTEAFF	TGTGCCGCCAGAGGGAGGACTGAAGCTTTCTTT
TRBJ1-1	TRBV28	.	.	CASDRSNTEAFF	TGTGCCAGCGACAGATCAAACACTGAAGCTTTCTTT
TRBJ1-2	TRBV19	.	.	CASRIGIYGYTF	TGTGCCAGTAGGATCGGGATCTATGGCTACACCTTC
TRBJ2-4	TRBV28	.	.	CASSGGSLLAKNIQYF	TGTGCCAGCAGTGGGGGGAGCCTGCTAGCCAAAAACATTCAGTACTTC
TRBJ1-1	TRBV28	once	TRBD1	CASSSRRGSRAFF	TGTGCCAGCAGTTCTCGCAGGGGGAGTAGGGCTTTCTTT
TRBJ2-1	TRBV10-1	.	TRBD1	CASSDQTTGLSYNEQFF	TGCGCCAGCAGCGACCAGACGACAGGGCTCTCGTACAATGAGCAGTTCTTC
TRBJ1-2	TRBV5-3	.	.	CARSLVSVNYGYTF	TGTGCCAGAAGCTTGGTTTCCGTGAACTATGGCTACACCTTC
TRBJ2-5	TRBV28	.	.	CASSLGTRSQETQYF	TGTGCCAGCAGTTTAGGAACGAGGTCGCAAGAGACCCAGTACTTC
TRBJ1-5	TRBV19	few	.	CASSTPHFNQPQHF	TGTGCCAGTAGTACGCCCCACTTCAATCAGCCCCAGCATTTT
TRBJ2-7	TRBV2	.	.	CASSPIARRLYEQYF	TGTGCCAGCAGTCCAATAGCGCGAAGACTCTACGAGCAGTACTTC
TRBJ2-3	TRBV5-1	.	.	CASRRGTDTQYF	TGCGCCAGCAGGCGGGGCACAGATACGCAGTATTTT
TRBJ2-5	TRBV5-1	.	TRBD2	CASSLASGIQETQYF	TGCGCCAGCAGCTTGGCTAGCGGGATCCAAGAGACCCAGTACTTC
TRBJ2-1	TRBV23-1	.	.	CASRQAYSLQTSHNEQFF	TGCGCCAGCAGACAGGCCTATTCCCTACAAACTAGCCACAATGAGCAGTTCTTC
TRBJ1-1	TRBV5-1	few	.	CASSLEGGGEAFF	TGCGCCAGCAGCTTGGAAGGGGGGGGCGAAGCTTTCTTT
TRBJ2-7	TRBV29-1	.	.	CSAQNSYEQYF	TGCAGCGCCCAAAACAGCTACGAGCAGTACTTC
TRBJ2-1	TRBV29-1	.	TRBD2	CSVGTSGNEQFF	TGCAGCGTTGGGACTAGCGGAAATGAGCAGTTCTTC
TRBJ2-3	TRBV11-1	.	.	CASSLSEFHTQYF	TGTGCCAGCAGCTTAAGTGAGTTCCATACGCAGTATTTT
TRBJ1-6	TRBV11-2	.	.	CASSSRGAAMNSPLHF	TGTGCCAGCAGCTCCAGGGGTGCGGCTATGAATTCACCCCTCCACTTT
TRBJ2-3	TRBV6-5	once	TRBD1	CASSHRGQSSQYF	TGTGCCAGCAGCCACAGGGGGCAGAGTTCGCAGTATTTT